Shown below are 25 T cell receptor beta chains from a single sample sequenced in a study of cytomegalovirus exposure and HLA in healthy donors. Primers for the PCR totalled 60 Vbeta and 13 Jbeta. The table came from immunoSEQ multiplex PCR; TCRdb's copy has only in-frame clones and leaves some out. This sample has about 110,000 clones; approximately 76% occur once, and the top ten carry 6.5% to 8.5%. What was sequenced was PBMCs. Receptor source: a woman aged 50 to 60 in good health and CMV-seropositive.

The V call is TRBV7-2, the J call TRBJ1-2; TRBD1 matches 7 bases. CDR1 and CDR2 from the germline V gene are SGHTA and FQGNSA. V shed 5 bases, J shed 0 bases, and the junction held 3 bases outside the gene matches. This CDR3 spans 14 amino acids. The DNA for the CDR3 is TGTGCCAGCAGCGTAACAGGGGCTAACTATGGCTACACCTTC. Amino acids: CASSVTGANYGYTF.

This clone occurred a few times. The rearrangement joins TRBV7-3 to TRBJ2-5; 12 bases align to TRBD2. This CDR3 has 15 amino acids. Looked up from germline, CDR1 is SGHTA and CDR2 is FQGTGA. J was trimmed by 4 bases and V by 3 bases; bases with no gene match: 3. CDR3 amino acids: CASSLGLAGVETQYF. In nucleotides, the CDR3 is TGTGCCAGCAGCTTGGGACTAGCGGGCGTAGAGACCCAGTACTTC. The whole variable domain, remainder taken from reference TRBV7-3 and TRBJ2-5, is GAGVSQTPSNKVTEKGKYVELRCDPISGHTALYWYRQSLGQGPEFLIYFQGTGAADDSGLPNDRFFAVRPEGSVSTLKIQRTERGDSAVYLCASSLGLAGVETQYFGPGTRLLVL.

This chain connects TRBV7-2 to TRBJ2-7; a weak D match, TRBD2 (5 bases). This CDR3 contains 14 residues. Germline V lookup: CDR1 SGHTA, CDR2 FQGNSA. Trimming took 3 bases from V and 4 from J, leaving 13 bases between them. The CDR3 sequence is CASSLWQGGYEQYF. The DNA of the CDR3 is TGTGCCAGCAGCTTGTGGCAAGGAGGTTACGAGCAGTACTTC.

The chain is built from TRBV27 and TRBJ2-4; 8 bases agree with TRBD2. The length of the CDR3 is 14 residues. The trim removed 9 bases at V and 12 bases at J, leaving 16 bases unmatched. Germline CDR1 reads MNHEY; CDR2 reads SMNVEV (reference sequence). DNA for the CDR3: TGTGCCAGTGGACGACCGGGACTAGTTCACAGTCAGTACTTC. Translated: CASGRPGLVHSQYF.

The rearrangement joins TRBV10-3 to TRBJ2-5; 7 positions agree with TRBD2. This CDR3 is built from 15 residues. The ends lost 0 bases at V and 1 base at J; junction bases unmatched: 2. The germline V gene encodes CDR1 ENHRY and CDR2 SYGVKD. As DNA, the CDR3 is TGTGCCATCAGTGAGTCGAAGCGGGGCCAAGAGACCCAGTACTTC. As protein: CAISESKRGQETQYF.

The CDR3 is CAISELRGDYEQFF. The CDR3 DNA follows: TGTGCCATCAGTGAGCTCAGGGGTGACTATGAGCAGTTCTTC. The V gene is TRBV10-3, the J gene TRBJ2-1; D is perhaps TRBD1 (6 bases). Trimming left V 2 bases short and J 8 bases short, with 13 bases between. From germline, CDR1 is ENHRY and CDR2 SYGVKD. The CDR3 covers 14 residues.

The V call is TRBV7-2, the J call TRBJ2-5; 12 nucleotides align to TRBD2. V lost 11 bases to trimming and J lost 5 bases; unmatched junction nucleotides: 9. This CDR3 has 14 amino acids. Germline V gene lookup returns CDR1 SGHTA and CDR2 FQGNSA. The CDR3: CASGASGRGETQYF. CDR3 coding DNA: TGTGCCTCTGGGGCTAGCGGGAGGGGTGAGACCCAGTACTTC.

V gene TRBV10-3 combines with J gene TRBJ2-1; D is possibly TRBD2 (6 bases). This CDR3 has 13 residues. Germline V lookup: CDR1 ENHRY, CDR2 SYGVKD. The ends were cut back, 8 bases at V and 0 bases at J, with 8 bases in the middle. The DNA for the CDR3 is TGTGCCATCGTCGGGAGCTCCTACAATGAGCAGTTCTTC. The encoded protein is CAIVGSSYNEQFF.

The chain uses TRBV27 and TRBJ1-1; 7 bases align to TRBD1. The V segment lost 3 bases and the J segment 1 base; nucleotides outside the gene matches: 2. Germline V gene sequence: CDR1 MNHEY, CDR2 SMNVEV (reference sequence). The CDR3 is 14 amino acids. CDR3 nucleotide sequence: TGTGCCAGCAGTTTGACAGGGTCGAACACTGAAGCTTTCTTT. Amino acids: CASSLTGSNTEAFF.

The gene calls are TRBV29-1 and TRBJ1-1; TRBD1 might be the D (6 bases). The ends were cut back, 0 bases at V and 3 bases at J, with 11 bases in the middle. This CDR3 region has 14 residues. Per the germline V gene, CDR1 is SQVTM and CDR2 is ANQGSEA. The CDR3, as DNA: TGCAGCGTTGAAGAAATCAGGGGCGACACTGAAGCTTTCTTT. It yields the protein CSVEEIRGDTEAFF.

CDR3 loop: CASSSFDRSSGNTIYF. The DNA for the CDR3 is TGTGCCAGCAGCTCATTCGACAGGAGCTCTGGAAACACCATATATTTT. This chain links TRBV7-9 with TRBJ1-3, with D possibly matching TRBD1 (6 bases). Per germline, CDR1 SEHNR and CDR2 FQNEAQ (reference sequence). The CDR3 spans 16 residues. V was pared by 4 bases and J by 0 bases, with 13 bases between. The full variable domain, its missing parts supplied by reference TRBV7-9 and TRBJ1-3, is DTGVSQNPRHKITKRGQNVTFRCDPISEHNRLYWYRQTLGQGPEFLTYFQNEAQLEKSRLLSDRFSAERPKGSFSTLEIQRTEQGDSAMYLCASSSFDRSSGNTIYFGEGSWLTVV.

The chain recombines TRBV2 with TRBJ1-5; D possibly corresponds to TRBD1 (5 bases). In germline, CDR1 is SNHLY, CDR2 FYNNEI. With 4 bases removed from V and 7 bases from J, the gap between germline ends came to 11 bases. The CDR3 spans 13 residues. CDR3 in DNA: TGTGCCAGCAGTGTGGGGGAGGGACAGCCCCAGCATTTT. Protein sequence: CASSVGEGQPQHF.

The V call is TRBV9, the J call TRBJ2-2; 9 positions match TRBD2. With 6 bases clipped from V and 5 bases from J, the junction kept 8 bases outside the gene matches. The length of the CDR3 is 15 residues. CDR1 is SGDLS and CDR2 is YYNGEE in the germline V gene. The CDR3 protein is CASNEAGGLTGELFF. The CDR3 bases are TGTGCCAGCAACGAAGCGGGAGGTCTGACCGGGGAGCTGTTTTTT.

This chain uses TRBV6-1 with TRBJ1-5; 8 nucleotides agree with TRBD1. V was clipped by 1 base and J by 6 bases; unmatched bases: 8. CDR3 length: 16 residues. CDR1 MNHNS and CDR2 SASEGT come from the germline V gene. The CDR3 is CASSEVWGQVVQPQHF. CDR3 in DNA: TGTGCCAGCAGTGAAGTATGGGGACAGGTGGTTCAGCCCCAGCATTTT.

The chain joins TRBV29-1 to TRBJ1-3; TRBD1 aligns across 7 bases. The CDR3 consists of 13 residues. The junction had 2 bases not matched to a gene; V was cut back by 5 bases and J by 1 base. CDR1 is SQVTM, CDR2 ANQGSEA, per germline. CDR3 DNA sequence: TGCAGCGTTCAGGACAGGTCTGGAAACACCATATATTTT. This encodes CSVQDRSGNTIYF.

In DNA, the CDR3 is TGCGCCAGCGGCCAACAGGCTACTACTGGCTACACCTTC. This gives the protein CASGQQATTGYTF. The gene calls are TRBV5-1 and TRBJ1-2; a possible D gene is TRBD1 (5 bases). Germline-derived CDR1 and CDR2 are SGHRS and YFSETQ. V was pared by 7 bases and J by 7 bases, with 17 bases between. This CDR3 has 13 residues. Full variable domain (outside the CDR3, taken from reference TRBV5-1 and TRBJ1-2): KAGVTQTPRYLIKTRGQQVTLSCSPISGHRSVSWYQQTPGQGLQFLFEYFSETQRNKGNFPGRFSGRQFSNSRSEMNVSTLELGDSALYLCASGQQATTGYTFGSGTRLTVV.

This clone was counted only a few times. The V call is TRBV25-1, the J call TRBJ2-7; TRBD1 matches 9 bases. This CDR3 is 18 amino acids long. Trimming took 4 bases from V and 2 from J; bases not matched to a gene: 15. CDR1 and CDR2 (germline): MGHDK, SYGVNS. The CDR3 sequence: CASSGPFTGQGHPYEQYF. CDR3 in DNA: TGTGCCAGCAGTGGACCATTCACGGGACAGGGTCACCCCTACGAGCAGTACTTC.

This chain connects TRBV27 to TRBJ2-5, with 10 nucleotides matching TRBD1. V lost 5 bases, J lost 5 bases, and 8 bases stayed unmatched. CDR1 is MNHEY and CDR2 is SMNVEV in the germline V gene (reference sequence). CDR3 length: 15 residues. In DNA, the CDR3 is TGTGCCAGCAGTACTCGACAGGGGGCGGGGGAGACCCAGTACTTC. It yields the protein CASSTRQGAGETQYF.

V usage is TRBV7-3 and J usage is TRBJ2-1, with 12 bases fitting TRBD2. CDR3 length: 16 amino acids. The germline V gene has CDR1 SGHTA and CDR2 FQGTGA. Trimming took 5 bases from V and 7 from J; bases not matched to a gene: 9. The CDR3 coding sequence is TGTGCCAGCAGCCCCGCAGCTAGCGGGGGGGTGAATGAGCAGTTCTTC. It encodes CASSPAASGGVNEQFF.

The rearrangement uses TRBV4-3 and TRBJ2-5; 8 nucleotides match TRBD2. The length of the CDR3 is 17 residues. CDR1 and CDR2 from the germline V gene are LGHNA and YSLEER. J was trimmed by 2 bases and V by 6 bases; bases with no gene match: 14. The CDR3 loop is CASRLPQREGEQETQYF. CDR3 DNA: TGCGCCAGCAGACTACCACAACGGGAGGGGGAACAAGAGACCCAGTACTTC.

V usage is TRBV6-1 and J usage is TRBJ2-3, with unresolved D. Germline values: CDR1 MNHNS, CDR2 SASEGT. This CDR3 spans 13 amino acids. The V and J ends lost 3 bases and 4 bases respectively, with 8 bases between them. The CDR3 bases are TGTGCCAGCAGTGACGGCAGGCCAGATACGCAGTATTTT. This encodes CASSDGRPDTQYF.

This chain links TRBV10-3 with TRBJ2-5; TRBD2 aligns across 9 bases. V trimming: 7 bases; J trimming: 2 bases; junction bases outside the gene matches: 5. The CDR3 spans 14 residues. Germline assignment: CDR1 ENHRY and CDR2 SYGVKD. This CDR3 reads CAIKAGGGQETQYF. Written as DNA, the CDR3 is TGTGCCATCAAGGCGGGAGGGGGACAAGAGACCCAGTACTTC.

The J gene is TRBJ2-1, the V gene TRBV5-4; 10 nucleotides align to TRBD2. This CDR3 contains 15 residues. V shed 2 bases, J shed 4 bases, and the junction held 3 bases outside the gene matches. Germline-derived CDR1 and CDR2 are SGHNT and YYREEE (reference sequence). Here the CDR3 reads CASSFSSGSYNEQFF. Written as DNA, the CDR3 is TGTGCCAGCAGCTTCTCTAGCGGGAGTTACAATGAGCAGTTCTTC.

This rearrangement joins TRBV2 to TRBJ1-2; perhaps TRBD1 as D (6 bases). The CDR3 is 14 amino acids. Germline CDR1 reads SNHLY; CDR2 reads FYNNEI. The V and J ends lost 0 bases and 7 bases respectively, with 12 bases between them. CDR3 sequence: CASSEATHRVGYTF. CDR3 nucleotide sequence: TGTGCCAGCAGTGAAGCGACCCACAGGGTTGGCTACACCTTC.

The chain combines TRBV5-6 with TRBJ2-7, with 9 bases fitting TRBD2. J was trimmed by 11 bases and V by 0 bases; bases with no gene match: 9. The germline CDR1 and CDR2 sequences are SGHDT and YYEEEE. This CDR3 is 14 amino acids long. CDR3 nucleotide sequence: TGTGCCAGCAGCTTGGGGACTAGCGAGTCGGAGGAGTACTTC. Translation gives CASSLGTSESEEYF. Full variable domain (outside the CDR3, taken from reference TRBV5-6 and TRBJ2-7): DAGVTQSPTHLIKTRGQQVTLRCSPKSGHDTVSWYQQALGQGPQFIFQYYEEEERQRGNFPDRFSGHQFPNYSSELNVNALLLGDSALYLCASSLGTSESEEYFGPGTRLTVT.